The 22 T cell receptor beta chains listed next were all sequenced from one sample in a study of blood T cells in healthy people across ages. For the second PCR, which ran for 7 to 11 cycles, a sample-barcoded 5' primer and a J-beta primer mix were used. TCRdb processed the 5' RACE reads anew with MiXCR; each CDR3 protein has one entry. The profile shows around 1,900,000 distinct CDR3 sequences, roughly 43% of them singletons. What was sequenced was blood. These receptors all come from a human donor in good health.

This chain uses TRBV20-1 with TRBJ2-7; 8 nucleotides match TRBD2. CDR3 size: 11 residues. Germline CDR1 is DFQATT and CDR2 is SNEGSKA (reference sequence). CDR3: CMGLEVSEQYF. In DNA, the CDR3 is TGCATGGGACTAGAGGTTTCCGAGCAGTACTTC.

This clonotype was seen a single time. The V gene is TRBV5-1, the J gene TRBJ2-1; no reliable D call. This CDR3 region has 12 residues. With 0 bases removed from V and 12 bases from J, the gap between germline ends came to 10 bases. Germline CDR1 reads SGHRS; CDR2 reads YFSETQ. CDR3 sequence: CASSLEVESQFF. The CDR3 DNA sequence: TGCGCCAGCAGCTTGGAGGTTGAGTCGCAGTTCTTC.

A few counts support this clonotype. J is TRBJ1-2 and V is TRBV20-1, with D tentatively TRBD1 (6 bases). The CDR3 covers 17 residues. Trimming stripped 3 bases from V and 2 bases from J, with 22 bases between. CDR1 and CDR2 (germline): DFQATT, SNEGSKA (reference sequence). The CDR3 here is CSASQLPTGGSNYGYTF. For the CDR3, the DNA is TGCAGTGCTAGCCAGCTGCCCACGGGGGGCTCGAACTATGGCTACACCTTC.

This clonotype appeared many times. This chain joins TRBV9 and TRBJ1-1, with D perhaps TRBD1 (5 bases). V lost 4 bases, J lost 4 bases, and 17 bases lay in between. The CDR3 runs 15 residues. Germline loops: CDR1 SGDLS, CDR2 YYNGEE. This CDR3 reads CASSPRDRVLTEAFF. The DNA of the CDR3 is TGTGCCAGCAGCCCCCGGGACCGGGTGCTCACTGAAGCTTTCTTT.

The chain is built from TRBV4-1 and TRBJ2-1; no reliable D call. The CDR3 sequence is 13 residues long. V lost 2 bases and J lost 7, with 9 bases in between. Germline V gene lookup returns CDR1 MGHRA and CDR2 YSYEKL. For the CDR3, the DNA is TGCGCCAGCAGCCAACTAAGTAATAATGAGCAGTTCTTC. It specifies CASSQLSNNEQFF.

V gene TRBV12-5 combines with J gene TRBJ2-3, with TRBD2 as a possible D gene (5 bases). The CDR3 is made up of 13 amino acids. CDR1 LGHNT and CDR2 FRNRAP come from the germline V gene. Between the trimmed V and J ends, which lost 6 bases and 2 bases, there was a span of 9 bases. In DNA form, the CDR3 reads TGTGCTAGTGGGTCGGGAACCACAGATACGCAGTATTTT. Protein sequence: CASGSGTTDTQYF.

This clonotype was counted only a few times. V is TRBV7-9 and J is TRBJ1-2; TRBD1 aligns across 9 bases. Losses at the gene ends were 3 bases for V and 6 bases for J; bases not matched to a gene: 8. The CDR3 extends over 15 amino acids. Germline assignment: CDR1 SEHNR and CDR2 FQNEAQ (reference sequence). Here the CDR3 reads CASSFGQGRFDGYTF. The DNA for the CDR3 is TGTGCCAGCAGCTTCGGACAGGGGCGGTTCGATGGCTACACCTTC. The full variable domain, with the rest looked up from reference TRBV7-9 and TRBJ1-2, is DTGVSQNPRHKITKRGQNVTFRCDPISEHNRLYWYRQTLGQGPEFLTYFQNEAQLEKSRLLSDRFSAERPKGSFSTLEIQRTEQGDSAMYLCASSFGQGRFDGYTFGSGTRLTVV.

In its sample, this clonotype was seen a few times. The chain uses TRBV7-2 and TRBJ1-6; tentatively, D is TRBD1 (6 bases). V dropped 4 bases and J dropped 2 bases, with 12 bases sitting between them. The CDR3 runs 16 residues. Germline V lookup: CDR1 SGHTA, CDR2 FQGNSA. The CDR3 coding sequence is TGTGCCAGCAGCTCGGGGGGGGCGACCTATAATTCACCCCTCCACTTT. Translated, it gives CASSSGGATYNSPLHF.

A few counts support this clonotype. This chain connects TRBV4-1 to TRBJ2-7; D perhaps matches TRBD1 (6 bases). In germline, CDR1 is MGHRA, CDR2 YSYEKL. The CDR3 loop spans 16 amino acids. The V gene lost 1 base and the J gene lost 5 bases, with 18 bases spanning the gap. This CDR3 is CASSQGAYREPHEQYF. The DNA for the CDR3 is TGCGCCAGCAGCCAAGGGGCCTACAGGGAGCCCCACGAGCAGTACTTC.

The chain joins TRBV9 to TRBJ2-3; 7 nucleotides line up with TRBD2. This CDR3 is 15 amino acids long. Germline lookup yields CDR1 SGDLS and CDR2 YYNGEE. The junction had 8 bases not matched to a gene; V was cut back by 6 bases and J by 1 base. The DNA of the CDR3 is TGTGCCAGCACCTCGCGGGGACTACGCACAGATACGCAGTATTTT. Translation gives CASTSRGLRTDTQYF. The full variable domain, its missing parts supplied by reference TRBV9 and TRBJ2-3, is DSGVTQTPKHLITATGQRVTLRCSPRSGDLSVYWYQQSLDQGLQFLIQYYNGEERAKGNILERFSAQQFPDLHSELNLSSLELGDSALYFCASTSRGLRTDTQYFGPGTRLTVL.

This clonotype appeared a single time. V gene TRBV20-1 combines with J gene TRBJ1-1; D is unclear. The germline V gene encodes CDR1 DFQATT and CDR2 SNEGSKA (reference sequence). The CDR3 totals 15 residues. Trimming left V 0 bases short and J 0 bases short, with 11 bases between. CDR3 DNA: TGCAGTGCTAGAGATCTTACTCAAATGAACACTGAAGCTTTCTTT. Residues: CSARDLTQMNTEAFF.

CDR3 sequence: CASSQDLGEERRTDTQYF. As DNA, the CDR3 is TGCGCCAGCAGCCAAGATCTAGGAGAGGAACGGCGCACAGATACGCAGTATTTT. The chain links TRBV4-3 to TRBJ2-3; D is unresolved. V lost 0 bases and J 1 base, leaving 17 bases between the germline ends. The germline gives CDR1 LGHNA, CDR2 YSLEER. This CDR3 has 18 amino acids.

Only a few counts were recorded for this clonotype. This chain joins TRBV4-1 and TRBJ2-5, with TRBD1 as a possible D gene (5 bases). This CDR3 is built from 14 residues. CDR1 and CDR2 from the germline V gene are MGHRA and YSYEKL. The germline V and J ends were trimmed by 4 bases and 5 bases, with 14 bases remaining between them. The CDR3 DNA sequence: TGCGCCAGCAGCCTCGTCCAGGGAAGGGAGACCCAGTACTTC. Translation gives CASSLVQGRETQYF.

The CDR3 DNA is TGTGCCAGCAGTGAAACGGAGTCCTACCACTTT. This translates into CASSETESYHF. The chain is built from TRBV6-1 and TRBJ1-6; no definite D call. CDR1 MNHNS and CDR2 SASEGT come from the germline V gene. V lost 2 bases and J 18 bases, leaving 11 bases between the germline ends. This CDR3 is 11 amino acids long.

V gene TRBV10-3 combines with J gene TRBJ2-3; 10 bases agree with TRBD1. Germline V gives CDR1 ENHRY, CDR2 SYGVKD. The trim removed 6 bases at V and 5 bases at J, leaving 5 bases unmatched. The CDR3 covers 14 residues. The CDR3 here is CAIRSTGGGDTQYF. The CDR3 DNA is TGTGCCATCAGGTCGACAGGGGGCGGAGATACGCAGTATTTT.

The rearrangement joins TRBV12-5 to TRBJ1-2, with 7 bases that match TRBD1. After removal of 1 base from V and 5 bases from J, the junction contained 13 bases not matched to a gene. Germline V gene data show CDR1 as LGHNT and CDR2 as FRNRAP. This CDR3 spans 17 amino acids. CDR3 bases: TGTGCTAGTGGTTTGGACCCGCGGGACAGAGACCTATATGGCTACACCTTC. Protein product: CASGLDPRDRDLYGYTF.

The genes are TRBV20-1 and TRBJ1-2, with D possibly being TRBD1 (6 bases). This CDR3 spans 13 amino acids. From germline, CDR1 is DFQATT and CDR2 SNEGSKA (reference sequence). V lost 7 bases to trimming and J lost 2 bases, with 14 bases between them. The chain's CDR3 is CSVREDSNYGYTF. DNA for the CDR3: TGCAGTGTTCGAGAGGACAGCAACTATGGCTACACCTTC.

The CDR3 nucleotides read TGCGCCAGCAGCACCTCCGGGACGGAGGCCAATGAGCAGTTCTTC. Its translation: CASSTSGTEANEQFF. V usage is TRBV5-1 and J usage is TRBJ2-1, with D perhaps TRBD1 or TRBD2 (5 bases each). Trimming stripped 4 bases from V and 6 bases from J, with 17 bases between. Germline CDR1 SGHRS, CDR2 YFSETQ. The CDR3 runs 15 residues.

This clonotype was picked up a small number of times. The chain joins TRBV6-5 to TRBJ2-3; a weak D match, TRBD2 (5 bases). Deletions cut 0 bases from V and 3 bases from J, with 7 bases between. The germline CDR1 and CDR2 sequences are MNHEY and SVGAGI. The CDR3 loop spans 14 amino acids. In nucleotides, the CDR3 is TGTGCCAGCAGTTACTCGCGGAGGACAGATACGCAGTATTTT. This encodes CASSYSRRTDTQYF.

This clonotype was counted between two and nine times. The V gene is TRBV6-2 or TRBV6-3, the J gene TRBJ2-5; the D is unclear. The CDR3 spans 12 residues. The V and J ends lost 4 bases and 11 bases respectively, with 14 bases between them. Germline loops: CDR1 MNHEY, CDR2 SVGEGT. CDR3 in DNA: TGTGCCAGCAGTTCCAGATTAAACGGGCAGTACTTC. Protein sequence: CASSSRLNGQYF.

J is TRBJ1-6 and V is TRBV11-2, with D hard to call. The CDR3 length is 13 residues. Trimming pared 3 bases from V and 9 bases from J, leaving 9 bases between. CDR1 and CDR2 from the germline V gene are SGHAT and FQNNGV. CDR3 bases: TGTGCCAGCAGCTTCGCGATGAGTTCACCCCTCCACTTT. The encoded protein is CASSFAMSSPLHF. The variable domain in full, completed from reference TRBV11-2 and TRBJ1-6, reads EAGVAQSPRYKIIEKRQSVAFWCNPISGHATLYWYQQILGQGPKLLIQFQNNGVVDDSQLPKDRFSAERLKGVDSTLKIQPAKLEDSAVYLCASSFAMSSPLHFGNGTRLTVT.

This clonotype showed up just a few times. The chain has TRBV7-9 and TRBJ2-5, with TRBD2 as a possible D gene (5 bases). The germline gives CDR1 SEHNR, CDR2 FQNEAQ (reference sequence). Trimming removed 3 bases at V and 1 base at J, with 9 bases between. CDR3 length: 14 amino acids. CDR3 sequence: CASSLRTLQETQYF. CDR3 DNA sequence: TGTGCCAGCAGCTTGCGGACTCTCCAAGAGACCCAGTACTTC.